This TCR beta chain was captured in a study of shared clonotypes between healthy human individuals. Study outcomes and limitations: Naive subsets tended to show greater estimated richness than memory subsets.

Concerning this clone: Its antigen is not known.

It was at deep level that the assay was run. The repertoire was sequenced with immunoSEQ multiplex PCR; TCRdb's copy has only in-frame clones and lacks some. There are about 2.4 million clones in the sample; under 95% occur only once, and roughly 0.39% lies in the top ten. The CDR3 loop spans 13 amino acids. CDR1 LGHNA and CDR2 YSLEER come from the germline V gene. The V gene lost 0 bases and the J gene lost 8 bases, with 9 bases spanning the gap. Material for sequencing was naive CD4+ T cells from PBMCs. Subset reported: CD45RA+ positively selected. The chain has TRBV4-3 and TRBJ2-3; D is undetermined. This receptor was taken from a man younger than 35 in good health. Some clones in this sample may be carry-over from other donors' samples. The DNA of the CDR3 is TGCGCCAGCAGCCAAGAATCGATGGGTACGCAGTATTTT. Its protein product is CASSQESMGTQYF.